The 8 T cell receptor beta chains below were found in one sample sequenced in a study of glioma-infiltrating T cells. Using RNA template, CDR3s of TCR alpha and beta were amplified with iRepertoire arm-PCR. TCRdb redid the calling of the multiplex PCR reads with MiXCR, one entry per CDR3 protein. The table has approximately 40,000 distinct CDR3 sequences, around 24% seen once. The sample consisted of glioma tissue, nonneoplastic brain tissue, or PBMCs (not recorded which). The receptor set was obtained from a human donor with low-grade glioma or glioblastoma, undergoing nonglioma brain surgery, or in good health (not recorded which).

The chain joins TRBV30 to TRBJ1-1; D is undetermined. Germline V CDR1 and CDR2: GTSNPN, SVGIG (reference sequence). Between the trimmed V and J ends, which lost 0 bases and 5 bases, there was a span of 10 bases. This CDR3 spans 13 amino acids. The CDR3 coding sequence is TGTGCCTGGAGTGTAGGCAGGTTAACTGAAGCTTTCTTT. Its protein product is CAWSVGRLTEAFF. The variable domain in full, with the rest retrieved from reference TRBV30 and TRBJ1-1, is SQTIHQWPATLVQPVGSPLSLECTVEGTSNPNLYWYRQAAGRGLQLLFYSVGIGQISSEVPQNLSASRPQDRQFILSSKKLLLSDSGFYLCAWSVGRLTEAFFGQGTRLTVV.

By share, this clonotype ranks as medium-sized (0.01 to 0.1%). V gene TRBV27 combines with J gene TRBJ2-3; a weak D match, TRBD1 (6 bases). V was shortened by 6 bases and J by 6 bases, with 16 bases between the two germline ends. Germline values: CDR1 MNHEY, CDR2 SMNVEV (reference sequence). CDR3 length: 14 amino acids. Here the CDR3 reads CASRAGDLGDTQYF. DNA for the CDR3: TGTGCCAGCAGGGCAGGGGATCTTGGCGATACGCAGTATTTT.

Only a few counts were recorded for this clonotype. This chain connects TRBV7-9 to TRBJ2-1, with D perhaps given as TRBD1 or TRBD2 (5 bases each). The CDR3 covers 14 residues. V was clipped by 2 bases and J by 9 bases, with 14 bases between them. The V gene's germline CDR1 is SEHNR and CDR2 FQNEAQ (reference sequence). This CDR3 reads CASSLIGAPGEQFF. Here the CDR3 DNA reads TGTGCCAGCAGCTTAATCGGGGCCCCAGGTGAGCAGTTCTTC.

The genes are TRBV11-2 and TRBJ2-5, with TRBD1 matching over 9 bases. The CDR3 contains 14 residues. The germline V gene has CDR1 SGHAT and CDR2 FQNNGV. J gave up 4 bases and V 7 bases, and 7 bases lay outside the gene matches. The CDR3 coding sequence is TGTGCCAGCACCGAAGGACAGGGGTCAGAGACCCAGTACTTC. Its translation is CASTEGQGSETQYF.

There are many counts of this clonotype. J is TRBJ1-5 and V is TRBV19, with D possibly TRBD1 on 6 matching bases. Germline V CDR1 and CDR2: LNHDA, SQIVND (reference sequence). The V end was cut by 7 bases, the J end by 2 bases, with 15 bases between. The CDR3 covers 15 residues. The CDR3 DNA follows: TGTGCCAGTACCACCGCCCCAGGGGGCAATCAGCCCCAGCATTTT. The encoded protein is CASTTAPGGNQPQHF.

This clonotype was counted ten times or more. CDR3 sequence (DNA): TGTGCCAGCAGCTTAGGGATCTCTAGCGGGGGGGAAGAGACCCAGTACTTC. The encoded protein is CASSLGISSGGEETQYF. This rearrangement joins TRBV7-8 to TRBJ2-5; 12 bases align to TRBD2. Losses at the gene ends were 1 base for V and 3 bases for J; bases not matched to a gene: 6. CDR1 is SGHVS and CDR2 is FQNEAQ in the germline V gene. The CDR3 consists of 17 residues. The full variable domain, completed using reference TRBV7-8 and TRBJ2-5, is GAGVSQSPRYKVAKRGQDVALRCDPISGHVSLFWYQQALGQGPEFLTYFQNEAQLDKSGLPSDRFFAERPEGSVSTLKIQRTQQEDSAVYLCASSLGISSGGEETQYFGPGTRLLVL.

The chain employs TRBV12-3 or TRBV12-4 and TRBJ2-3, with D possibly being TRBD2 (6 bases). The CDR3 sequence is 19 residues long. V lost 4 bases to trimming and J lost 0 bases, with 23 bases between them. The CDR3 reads CASSSLGRRAGPSTDTQYF. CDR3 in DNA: TGTGCCAGCAGTTCTCTAGGTCGCAGGGCGGGACCTAGCACAGATACGCAGTATTTT.

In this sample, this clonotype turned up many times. Here the CDR3 DNA reads TGCGCCAGCAGCTTGGCGGGGATAGGGACAGATACGCAGTATTTT. As protein: CASSLAGIGTDTQYF. V gene TRBV5-1 combines with J gene TRBJ2-3, with a weak D call TRBD2 (5 bases). V was pared by 0 bases and J by 3 bases, with 11 bases between. This CDR3 comprises 15 residues. CDR1 is SGHRS and CDR2 is YFSETQ in the germline V gene.